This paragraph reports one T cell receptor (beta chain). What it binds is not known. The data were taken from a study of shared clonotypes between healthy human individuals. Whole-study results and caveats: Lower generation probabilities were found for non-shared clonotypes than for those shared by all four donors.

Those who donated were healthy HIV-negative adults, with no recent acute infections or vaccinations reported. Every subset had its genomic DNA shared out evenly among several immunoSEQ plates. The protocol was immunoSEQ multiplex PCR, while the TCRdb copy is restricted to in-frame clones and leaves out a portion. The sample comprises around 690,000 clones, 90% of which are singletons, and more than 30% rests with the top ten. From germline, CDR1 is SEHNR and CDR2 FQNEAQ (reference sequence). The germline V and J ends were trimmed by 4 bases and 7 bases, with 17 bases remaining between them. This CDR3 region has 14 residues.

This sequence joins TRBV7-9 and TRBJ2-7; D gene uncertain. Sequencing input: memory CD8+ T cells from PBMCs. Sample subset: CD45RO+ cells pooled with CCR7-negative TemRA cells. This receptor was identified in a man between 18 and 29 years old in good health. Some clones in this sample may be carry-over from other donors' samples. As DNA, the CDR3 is TGTGCCAGCAGCTCCCCGGGTGGGTATGAAGAGCAGTACTTC. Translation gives CASSSPGGYEEQYF. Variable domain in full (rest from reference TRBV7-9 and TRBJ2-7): DTGVSQNPRHKITKRGQNVTFRCDPISEHNRLYWYRQTLGQGPEFLTYFQNEAQLEKSRLLSDRFSAERPKGSFSTLEIQRTEQGDSAMYLCASSSPGGYEEQYFGPGTRLTVT.